The following is a TCR beta chain sequence with its context. This receptor's antigen is unknown. Base-call qualities are not available, and no considerably larger clone is one nucleotide away. The sample comes from a study of shared clonotypes between healthy human individuals (dated by TCRdb to the early 2020s). About the study as a whole: The cohort comprised two women and a few men aged 18 to 49 years. For each donor, three plates each were used for CD4 naive and CD4 memory, two plates were used for CD8 naive, and one plate was used for CD8 memory. To estimate repertoire size and how much clonotype sharing occurs between individuals, the study deeply sequenced the blood TCR repertoires of several healthy adults. Libraries were prepared and TCR repertoires were sequenced by different laboratories using diverse techniques, in order to increase sequencing depth and limit assay-specific biases. Each donor's leukapheresis produced roughly between about 0.8 and 10 billion PBMCs.

Including the terminal cysteine and phenylalanine, the CDR3 comprises 14 residues. Of the read, only the CDR3 DNA is kept; its 42 bases are in frame from base 1. V is cut back by 3 bases and J by 2 bases, with 4 bases in the junction unmatched. CDR1 and CDR2 were assigned from the germline V gene as SGHDN and FVKESK. CD8 naive samples were obtained by positive selection for CCR7 among CD45RO-negative cells, yielding a CD45RA+CCR7+ population from which TemRA cells were excluded. The donors were healthy, HIV-negative adults with no recently reported acute infections or vaccinations. Every donor was a Caucasian adult residing in Nashville, Tennessee, USA. Blood was collected by leukapheresis, and PBMCs were isolated by Ficoll-Histopaque density gradient centrifugation and then cryopreserved in liquid nitrogen vapor phase. Analytical flow cytometry was used to check the purity and quantity of every magnetically sorted T cell population. Genomic DNA was isolated from each sorted fraction and quantified by UV absorbance on a Nanodrop 2000c.

General study outcomes and caveats: Around 5% of naive CD4, roughly 3.6% of naive CD8, approximately 2.2% of memory CD4, and more than 0.35% of memory CD8 clonotypes were shared across a few donors. Incomplete sequencing was indicated by rarefaction of sorted-subset datasets, despite the large sequencing depth. Because the study included a small number of donors, the genetic and exposure-history diversity represented was limited. Clonotypes shared by all four sorted-subset donors showed higher generation probabilities than non-shared clonotypes. Naive subsets generally had larger estimated clonotype richness than memory subsets. Based on pairwise subsampling, the degree of clonotype sharing among donors was expected to be affected by sequencing depth. Sampling was restricted to blood, and TCR repertoires in tissues likely differ from the TCR repertoires found in blood.

Using the deep immunoSEQ assay, TCR CDR3 regions were amplified from genomic DNA by multiplex PCR. Genomic DNA extracted from each cell subset was distributed evenly over all wells of several immunoSEQ 96-well plates, and each plate served as one replicate. For sorted subsets, approximately 200 ng of genomic DNA, equivalent to 25,000 to 30,000 T cell genomes, went into each replicate PCR. Purified libraries were quantified with a Qubit 3.0 fluorometer, sized on a Bioanalyzer 2100, and re-quantified with the KAPA Library Quantification kit. A separate single-read 150-cycle Illumina NextSeq 550 flow cell was used to sequence each immunoSEQ 96-well plate. The authors processed their data as follows. Because the immunoSEQ output held only junctional sequences and lacked quality scores, the filtering could not match the filtering applied to full-length reads. To assign V/J genes and CDR3, sequences were annotated against IMGT germline references using PyIR, a Python wrapper for IgBLAST v1.9. Reads were filtered out if the reads had weak V/J assignments (E-value above 1e-6), no CDR3, stop codons, out-of-frame junctions, or ambiguous translated residues. A V3J clonotype was defined by an identical inferred V gene, J gene, and CDR3 amino acid sequence. To compute the percentage overlap between repertoires, the number of shared unique clonotypes was divided by the size of the smaller repertoire. Three approaches were used to assess repertoire richness: RTK rarefaction, the Chao1 estimator, and Recon v2.1 estimates of unobserved clonotypes. For all TCRbeta clonotypes obtained by the gDNA method from a few donors, generation probabilities were computed with OLGA. Entries here come from immuneACCESS through TCRdb and include only in-frame sequences with V and J called. Some clones fail to appear in such tables; in the studies checked, an unresolved V gene covers under half of the shortfall, and the cause of the remainder is unknown. The D gene and trimming were derived from the DNA, and the V and J assignments and clone size from that table. The sample yields some 740,000 clones; 80% to 95% were counted once. 24% of the sample is in the top ten clones.

The V and J segments used are TRBV14 and TRBJ2-7, and 7 junction bases match TRBD2. Specimen: naive CD8+ T cells sorted from blood. The cell subset or site label here, explained by the study, means: CD45RA+CCR7+. The sequence derives from a young man in good health. The DNA reads TGTGCCAGCAGCCACCGGACTAGAGCCTACGAGCAGTACTTC. This gives the protein CASSHRTRAYEQYF.